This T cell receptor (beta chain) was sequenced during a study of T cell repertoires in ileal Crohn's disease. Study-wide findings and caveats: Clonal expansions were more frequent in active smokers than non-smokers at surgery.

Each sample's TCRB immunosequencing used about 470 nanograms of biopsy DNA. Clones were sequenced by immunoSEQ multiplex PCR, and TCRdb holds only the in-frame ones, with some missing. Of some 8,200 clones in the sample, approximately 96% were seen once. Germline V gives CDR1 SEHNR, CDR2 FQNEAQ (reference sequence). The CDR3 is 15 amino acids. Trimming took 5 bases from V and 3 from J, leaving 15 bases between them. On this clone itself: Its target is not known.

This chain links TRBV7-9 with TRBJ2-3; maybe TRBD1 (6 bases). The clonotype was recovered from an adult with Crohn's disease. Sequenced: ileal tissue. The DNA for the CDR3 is TGTGCCAGCAGCCGTGGAGCAGGGGAGACAGATACGCAGTATTTT. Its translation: CASSRGAGETDTQYF.